The 27 T cell receptor beta chains below come from one sample, sequenced in a study of preoperative IRX-2 immunotherapy in early breast cancer. Libraries were prepared by immunoSEQ multiplex PCR; TCRdb keeps only in-frame clonotypes and omits some of them. Altogether 20,000 to 30,000 clones are present, roughly 95% being singletons, with the ten largest covering about a sixth. The sample's treatment: preoperative locoregional IRX-2 cytokine immunotherapy. The sequencing here drew on tumor tissue, taken after IRX-2 immunotherapy. These receptors were obtained from a human donor with breast cancer.

The chain carries TRBV4-2 and TRBJ2-3, with TRBD2 matching 10 bases. This CDR3 has 18 amino acids. Germline V CDR1 and CDR2: LGHNA, YNFKEQ. The V gene end was trimmed by 0 bases and the J gene end by 0 bases; junction bases not matched to a gene: 6. The CDR3 DNA reads TGTGCCAGCAGCCAAGAGATTCTAGCGGGGGTTAGCACAGATACGCAGTATTTT. It is translated as CASSQEILAGVSTDTQYF.

The rearrangement links TRBV27 to TRBJ2-2; 8 nucleotides agree with TRBD1. The V and J ends lost 5 bases and 5 bases, in that order; junction bases with no gene match: 4. Germline CDR1 MNHEY, CDR2 SMNVEV (reference sequence). CDR3 length: 14 amino acids. CDR3 DNA sequence: TGTGCCAGCAGTCCCGGACAGGGTACCGGGGAGCTGTTTTTT. Its translation: CASSPGQGTGELFF.

This clone was found a few times. The CDR3 loop reads CASSLVWEGFQETQYF. The CDR3 bases are TGTGCCAGCAGCTTAGTCTGGGAGGGGTTCCAAGAGACCCAGTACTTC. The V gene is TRBV7-8, the J gene TRBJ2-5; 7 bases agree with TRBD2. This CDR3 comprises 16 residues. The junction had 6 bases not matched to a gene; V was cut back by 1 base and J by 1 base. Germline CDR1 and CDR2: SGHVS and FQNEAQ.

This chain connects TRBV7-2 to TRBJ1-3; a weak D match, TRBD1 (6 bases). CDR1 and CDR2 (germline): SGHTA, FQGNSA. V was pared by 5 bases and J by 0 bases, with 14 bases between. The CDR3 sequence is 16 residues long. The CDR3 loop is CASSARTAVSGNTIYF. The CDR3 DNA sequence: TGTGCCAGCAGCGCCAGGACAGCCGTCTCTGGAAACACCATATATTTT.

The genes are TRBV18 and TRBJ2-7; the D is unclear. The CDR3 is 12 residues long. V was cut by 6 bases and J by 2 bases, with 8 bases left in between. CDR1 KGHSH and CDR2 LQKENI come from the germline V gene. CDR3 sequence (DNA): TGTGCCAGCTCTCTGGAACCCTACGAGCAGTACTTC. Translated: CASSLEPYEQYF.

The genes are TRBV20-1 and TRBJ2-7; D not certain. Per the germline V gene, CDR1 is DFQATT and CDR2 is SNEGSKA (reference sequence). V was trimmed by 5 bases and J by 5 bases, leaving 10 bases between them. The CDR3 spans 11 residues. CDR3 protein: CSAGVSNEQYF. In DNA, the CDR3 is TGCAGTGCTGGAGTCAGTAACGAGCAGTACTTC.

V gene TRBV25-1 combines with J gene TRBJ2-3; D unclear. The V end lost 3 bases, the J end lost 4 bases, and 17 bases lay between the germline ends. The CDR3 is 16 amino acids. The germline V gene encodes CDR1 MGHDK and CDR2 SYGVNS. CDR3 bases: TGTGCCAGCAGTGAGAGGACGTGGATCTCGGCAGATACGCAGTATTTT. Translating gives CASSERTWISADTQYF.

The CDR3 DNA is TGTGCCAGCAGCTTGGGCTCCTACAATGAGCAGTTCTTC. Encoded protein: CASSLGSYNEQFF. The V gene is TRBV11-3, the J gene TRBJ2-1, with D hard to call. Trimming left V 3 bases short and J 0 bases short, with 3 bases between. Looked up from germline, CDR1 is SGHNT and CDR2 is YENEEA. This CDR3 comprises 13 residues. Drawing the rest from reference TRBV11-3 and TRBJ2-1, the complete variable domain is EAGVVQSPRYKIIEKKQPVAFWCNPISGHNTLYWYLQNLGQGPELLIRYENEEAVDDSQLPKDRFSAERLKGVDSTLKIQPAELGDSAVYLCASSLGSYNEQFFGPGTRLTVL.

This clone showed up just a few times. The sample holds other DNA sequences that translate to the same CDR3. The CDR3 loop is CASSLAGGALNEQFF. The CDR3 nucleotides read TGTGCCAGCAGTTTGGCAGGAGGCGCATTGAATGAGCAGTTCTTC. The rearrangement links TRBV27 to TRBJ2-1, with a weak D call TRBD2 (5 bases). Germline V gene lookup returns CDR1 MNHEY and CDR2 SMNVEV (reference sequence). The CDR3 totals 15 residues. The V gene lost 3 bases and the J gene lost 7 bases, with 16 bases spanning the gap.

The CDR3 spells CASSFSGRSYNEQFF. The CDR3 DNA sequence: TGTGCCAGCAGCTTTAGCGGGAGGTCCTACAATGAGCAGTTCTTC. The genes are TRBV7-6 and TRBJ2-1; TRBD2 aligns across 10 bases. From germline, CDR1 is SGHVS and CDR2 FNYEAQ. The CDR3 runs 15 residues. V was clipped by 3 bases and J by 1 base; unmatched bases: 0.

The chain has TRBV11-3 and TRBJ1-3; no clear D. V was cut by 1 base and J by 8 bases, with 9 bases left in between. The CDR3 spans 13 residues. In germline, CDR1 is SGHNT, CDR2 YENEEA. CDR3: CASSLGPGDTIYF. CDR3 nucleotide sequence: TGTGCCAGCAGCTTAGGACCTGGGGACACCATATATTTT.

This clone is a singleton in its sample. The chain has TRBV27 and TRBJ1-2, with D maybe TRBD1 (5 bases). The V and J ends lost 3 bases and 1 base respectively, with 12 bases between them. The CDR3 has 15 residues. CDR1 and CDR2 (germline): MNHEY, SMNVEV (reference sequence). The DNA of the CDR3 is TGTGCCAGCAGTTTTACGGGGCCGGGTAACTATGGCTACACCTTC. Protein product: CASSFTGPGNYGYTF.

V and J are TRBV18 and TRBJ2-5; a weak D match, TRBD1 (5 bases). This CDR3 spans 16 amino acids. The germline V gene encodes CDR1 KGHSH and CDR2 LQKENI. Trimming shortened V by 4 bases and J by 1 base, and 16 bases separated the two germline ends. The CDR3 region is CASSHGFGQGQETQYF. CDR3 DNA sequence: TGTGCCAGCTCACACGGGTTCGGGCAGGGCCAAGAGACCCAGTACTTC.

V usage is TRBV7-6 and J usage is TRBJ2-1, with D tentatively TRBD2 (6 bases). Germline V gene data show CDR1 as SGHVS and CDR2 as FNYEAQ. V was pared by 2 bases and J by 8 bases, with 13 bases between. This CDR3 comprises 14 residues. The CDR3 here is CASSLNVGGYEQFF. In DNA, the CDR3 is TGTGCCAGCAGCTTAAATGTCGGAGGGTATGAGCAGTTCTTC.

This sequence joins TRBV2 and TRBJ2-7, with unresolved D. The CDR3 covers 12 residues. V dropped 5 bases and J dropped 0 bases, with 5 bases sitting between them. Germline lookup yields CDR1 SNHLY and CDR2 FYNNEI. The CDR3: CASSSSSYEQYF. DNA of the CDR3: TGTGCCAGCAGTTCGAGCTCCTACGAGCAGTACTTC.

This chain uses TRBV27 with TRBJ1-2, with D unresolved. V dropped 1 base and J dropped 7 bases, with 16 bases sitting between them. Germline CDR1 and CDR2: MNHEY and SMNVEV (reference sequence). The CDR3 is 15 amino acids. The CDR3: CASSLYSGLAAGYTF. CDR3 DNA: TGTGCCAGCAGTTTATACAGTGGGCTCGCTGCTGGCTACACCTTC.

The gene calls are TRBV28 and TRBJ2-7; the D is unclear. Per the germline V gene, CDR1 is MDHEN and CDR2 is SYDVKM. This CDR3 contains 13 residues. The V and J ends lost 8 bases and 0 bases respectively, with 11 bases between them. CDR3: CASQGLISYEQYF. CDR3 nucleotides: TGTGCCAGCCAAGGTTTGATCTCCTACGAGCAGTACTTC. The whole variable domain, filled in from reference TRBV28 and TRBJ2-7, reads DVKVTQSSRYLVKRTGEKVFLECVQDMDHENMFWYRQDPGLGLRLIYFSYDVKMKEKGDIPEGYSVSREKKERFSLILESASTNQTSMYLCASQGLISYEQYFGPGTRLTVT.

The chain is built from TRBV25-1 and TRBJ2-2; 7 nucleotides line up with TRBD1. Germline CDR1 and CDR2: MGHDK and SYGVNS. The CDR3 is made up of 15 amino acids. V shed 7 bases, J shed 1 base, and the junction held 6 bases outside the gene matches. CDR3 region: CASKGTGVNTGELFF. The CDR3, as DNA: TGTGCCAGCAAAGGAACAGGGGTGAACACCGGGGAGCTGTTTTTT. Together with reference TRBV25-1 and TRBJ2-2, the CDR3 gives the full variable domain: EADIYQTPRYLVIGTGKKITLECSQTMGHDKMYWYQQDPGMELHLIHYSYGVNSTEKGDLSSESTVSRIRTEHFPLTLESARPSHTSQYLCASKGTGVNTGELFFGEGSRLTVL.

The chain couples TRBV7-8 to TRBJ2-1; 11 bases are shared with TRBD2. Trimming took 2 bases from V and 2 from J; bases not matched to a gene: 5. Germline CDR1 SGHVS, CDR2 FQNEAQ. The CDR3 loop spans 17 amino acids. CDR3 in amino acids: CASSLLLAGGTYNEQFF. CDR3 in DNA: TGTGCCAGCAGCTTACTTCTAGCGGGAGGTACCTACAATGAGCAGTTCTTC.

Of note for this clone: An end of the junction does not agree with germline; a read error may underlie this. The V gene is TRBV6-6, the J gene TRBJ2-2; TRBD2 agrees at 8 bases. From germline, CDR1 is MNHNY and CDR2 SVGAGI (reference sequence). The CDR3 length is 15 residues. CDR3 in amino acids: CASSYGSGNAGELFF. The CDR3 DNA follows: TGTGCCAGCAGTTATGGTAGCGGGAACGCCGGGGAGCTGTTTTTT.

The chain has TRBV6-5 and TRBJ2-3; TRBD2 agrees at 9 bases. The germline CDR1 and CDR2 sequences are MNHEY and SVGAGI. The CDR3 sequence is 14 residues long. The trim removed 4 bases at V and 7 bases at J, leaving 6 bases unmatched. The CDR3 nucleotides read TGTGCCAGCAGTTCACTAGCGGGCGGGAATACGCAGTATTTT. Translating it yields CASSSLAGGNTQYF.

This sequence joins TRBV9 and TRBJ2-7, with TRBD2 identical over 14 bases. CDR3 length: 14 residues. Germline CDR1 and CDR2: SGDLS and YYNGEE. J gave up 4 bases and V 4 bases, and 1 base lay outside the gene matches. The CDR3 loop is CASSRLAGGYEQYF. CDR3 nucleotide sequence: TGTGCCAGCAGCCGACTAGCGGGAGGGTACGAGCAGTACTTC.

This clone was detected only once. The V gene is TRBV19, the J gene TRBJ1-1; D remains ambiguous. V was trimmed by 4 bases and J by 10 bases, leaving 10 bases between them. CDR3 length equals 11 residues. Per germline, CDR1 LNHDA and CDR2 SQIVND (reference sequence). The CDR3 coding sequence is TGTGCCAGTAGTACCATTCTGAGAGCTTTCTTT. Translation gives CASSTILRAFF.

J is TRBJ2-2 and V is TRBV7-6, with 8 bases that match TRBD2. This CDR3 is 14 amino acids long. Trimming cost V 10 bases and J 4 bases; bases outside gene matches: 8. Germline assignment: CDR1 SGHVS and CDR2 FNYEAQ. The CDR3, as DNA: TGTGCCATCCCCCGGGGGGGGAGCACCGGGGAGCTGTTTTTT. Its protein is CAIPRGGSTGELFF.

This chain joins TRBV6-5 and TRBJ1-2; D is perhaps TRBD1 (6 bases). V lost 2 bases, J lost 8 bases, and 12 bases lay in between. This CDR3 comprises 13 residues. The V gene's germline CDR1 is MNHEY and CDR2 SVGAGI. In nucleotides, the CDR3 is TGTGCCAGCAGTTACGGCGCAGGGGTCGGCTACACCTTC. Protein sequence: CASSYGAGVGYTF.

The chain employs TRBV11-3 and TRBJ2-1; D is unclear. Germline V gene lookup returns CDR1 SGHNT and CDR2 YENEEA. The CDR3 totals 12 residues. V lost 0 bases to trimming and J lost 9 bases, with 6 bases between them. The chain's CDR3 is CASSLEGFEQFF. The CDR3 nucleotides are TGTGCCAGCAGCTTAGAGGGGTTTGAGCAGTTCTTC. The complete variable domain, with remaining parts taken from reference TRBV11-3 and TRBJ2-1, reads EAGVVQSPRYKIIEKKQPVAFWCNPISGHNTLYWYLQNLGQGPELLIRYENEEAVDDSQLPKDRFSAERLKGVDSTLKIQPAELGDSAVYLCASSLEGFEQFFGPGTRLTVL.

The rearrangement joins TRBV6-5 to TRBJ2-5; D gene unclear. The CDR3 totals 13 residues. Germline-derived CDR1 and CDR2 are MNHEY and SVGAGI. The V end was cut by 2 bases, the J end by 5 bases, with 9 bases between. The CDR3 region has the DNA TGTGCCAGCAGTTACCCCGTTTTGGAGACCCAGTACTTC. Protein: CASSYPVLETQYF.